This T cell receptor (beta chain) comes out of a study of T-cell reconstitution after alpha-beta-depleted transplantation in children listed by TCRdb under 2016. About the study as a whole: Using TCR repertoire profiling, the study followed T-cell immune reconstitution in a quantitative way in children after TCRalphabeta/CD19-depleted allogeneic hematopoietic cell transplantation.

Paper-wide results and their limitations: The high TCRbeta diversity at day 60 in some patients was ascribed to recipient T cells and intrathymic progenitors that had survived conditioning. The apparently early recovery of alphabetaT-cell counts about two months after transplant reportedly depended on only several hundred rapidly expanded clones that came from non-depleted graft cells. The frequencies of hyperexpanded clones fell over the following months, and after one year, T-cell counts and TCRbeta diversity were mostly attributed to newly produced T cells.

This clonotype was seen repeatedly, ten times or more. Its cognate antigen has yet to be identified. Within one base of it there is no much larger clone, and no base qualities were kept. CDR1 SGHTA and CDR2 FQGNSA were looked up in the germline V gene. V and J lose 1 base and 0 bases, and a span of 6 bases separates them. Inclusive of the bounding cysteine and phenylalanine, the CDR3 is 14 residues long. Just CDR3 DNA is preserved here, 42 bases in frame from base 1. Library preparation was by PCR. TCRdb shows the sequencer as Illumina HiSeq 2500. TCR library preparation used molecular barcoding, with unique molecular identifiers applied to normalize quantification of the TCRbeta repertoire. Using fastp at Q25 and MiXCR, TCRdb reprocessed the public reads and kept productive beta chains. Each CDR3 protein gets just one entry, which takes the most common genes and DNA from the rows behind it. The sample includes more than 400,000 distinct CDR3 sequences, with 10% to 12% observed a single time. About 14% of the sample lies in the top ten.

The intended sense of this specimen's treatment or condition label: allogeneic hematopoietic cell transplantation with graft depleted of TCRalphabeta T cells and CD19 B cells. The transplant recipients were children given TCRalphabeta/CD19-depleted allogeneic hematopoietic cell grafts. The sample in question was PBMCs, mostly from graft donor cells, obtained 180 days after TCRalphabeta/CD19-depleted stem cell transplant. This chain is built from TRBV7-2 and TRBJ1-2, with the D gene not clear enough to name. This TCR came from a female patient between 2 and 15 years old who had a stem cell transplant for aplastic anemia, so the T cells may come from the graft donor. The sequenced DNA is TGTGCCAGCAGCTTAGTCAGCTCTAACTATGGCTACACCTTC. It translates as CASSLVSSNYGYTF.